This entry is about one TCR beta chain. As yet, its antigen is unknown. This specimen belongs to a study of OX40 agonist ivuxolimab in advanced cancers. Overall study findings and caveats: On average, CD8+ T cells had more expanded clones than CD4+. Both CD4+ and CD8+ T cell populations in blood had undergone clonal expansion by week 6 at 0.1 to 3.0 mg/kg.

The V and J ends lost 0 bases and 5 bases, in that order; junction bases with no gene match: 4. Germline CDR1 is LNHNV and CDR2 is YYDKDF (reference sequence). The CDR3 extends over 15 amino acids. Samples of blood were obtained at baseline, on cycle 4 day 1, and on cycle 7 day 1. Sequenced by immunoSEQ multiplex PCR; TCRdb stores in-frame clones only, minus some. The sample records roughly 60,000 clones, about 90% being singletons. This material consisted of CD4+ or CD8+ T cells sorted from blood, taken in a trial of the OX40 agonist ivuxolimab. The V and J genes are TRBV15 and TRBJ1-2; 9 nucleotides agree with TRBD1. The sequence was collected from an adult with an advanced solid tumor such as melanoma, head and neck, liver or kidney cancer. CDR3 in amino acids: CATSREGTGLYGYTF. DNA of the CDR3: TGTGCCACCAGCAGAGAGGGGACAGGGTTATATGGCTACACCTTC.